Below are 5 T cell receptor beta chains sequenced from a single sample in a study of OX40 agonist ivuxolimab in advanced cancers. Sequencing was performed with immunoSEQ multiplex PCR; in TCRdb, only in-frame clones are kept and a portion is missing. This table has nearly 25,000 clones, more than 75% appearing once. The specimen comprised CD4+ or CD8+ T cells sorted from blood, sampled in a trial of the OX40 agonist ivuxolimab. All receptors derive from an adult with an advanced solid tumor such as melanoma, head and neck, liver or kidney cancer.

The genes are TRBV7-9 and TRBJ2-5; D not certain. The CDR3 sequence is 12 residues long. Trimming cost V 2 bases and J 5 bases, with 6 bases left between them. Germline lookup yields CDR1 SEHNR and CDR2 FQNEAQ (reference sequence). The CDR3 sequence is CASSLSPETQYF. Here the CDR3 DNA reads TGTGCCAGCAGCTTATCGCCGGAGACCCAGTACTTC.

This rearrangement joins TRBV19 to TRBJ2-7, with 9 nucleotides matching TRBD1. Germline lookup yields CDR1 LNHDA and CDR2 SQIVND (reference sequence). This CDR3 is built from 15 residues. V shed 6 bases and J 0 bases; nucleotides not matched to a gene: 6. The CDR3 sequence: CASSPGQGVSYEQYF. The CDR3 nucleotides are TGTGCCAGTAGCCCGGGACAGGGCGTCTCCTACGAGCAGTACTTC. The complete variable domain, with remaining parts taken from reference TRBV19 and TRBJ2-7, reads DGGITQSPKYLFRKEGQNVTLSCEQNLNHDAMYWYRQDPGQGLRLIYYSQIVNDFQKGDIAEGYSVSREKKESFPLTVTSAQKNPTAFYLCASSPGQGVSYEQYFGPGTRLTVT.

The genes are TRBV7-9 and TRBJ2-7, with D hard to call. The CDR3 spans 13 residues. Trimming left V 4 bases short and J 1 base short, with 8 bases between. From germline, CDR1 is SEHNR and CDR2 FQNEAQ (reference sequence). The CDR3 coding sequence is TGTGCCAGCAGCTCTGGCTATTCCTACGAGCAGTACTTC. This sequence encodes CASSSGYSYEQYF.

The V call is TRBV2, the J call TRBJ2-2; unclear D gene. Per germline, CDR1 SNHLY and CDR2 FYNNEI. The CDR3 consists of 14 residues. V shed 6 bases and J shed 3 bases, with 11 bases lying between them. CDR3 nucleotide sequence: TGTGCCAGCAGGGATGGATCGGACACCGGGGAGCTGTTTTTT. It encodes CASRDGSDTGELFF.

The chain joins TRBV30 to TRBJ2-5; D gene ambiguous. Germline V lookup: CDR1 GTSNPN, CDR2 SVGIG (reference sequence). This CDR3 region has 13 residues. The V end lost 1 base, the J end lost 6 bases, and 12 bases lay between the germline ends. The CDR3 here is CAWSEGLVKTQYF. CDR3 sequence (DNA): TGTGCCTGGAGTGAAGGGCTAGTAAAGACCCAGTACTTC.